Here is one TCR beta chain with its context. Its antigen is not known. This sample is drawn from a study of identical twins. General study points: Beta clonotypes that were abundant in cord blood contained fewer insertions, a pattern absent from memory repertoires. Twin pairs had excess sharing that was weaker in beta out-of-frame sequences.

V was cut by 1 base and J by 6 bases, with 23 bases left in between. The germline V gene has CDR1 LGHDT and CDR2 YNNKEL (reference sequence). This CDR3 region has 18 residues. Only healthy Caucasians were enrolled as donors. It was template switching that added a universal primer site, and there were unique molecular identifiers on the cDNA. TCRdb re-analysed the 5' RACE reads in MiXCR, keeping a single row per CDR3 protein. The repertoire holds about 220,000 distinct CDR3 sequences, with around 10% as singletons. The gene calls are TRBV3-1 and TRBJ2-3, with a tentative D call TRBD2 (6 bases). This TCR was sampled from a woman aged 18-29 years in good health. Sequenced material: memory (CD45RO+) T cells sorted from blood. Here the CDR3 DNA reads TGTGCCAGCAGCCAAGGGAAAACTAGCCGCGTGTTGGGGGATACGCAGTATTTT. It translates to CASSQGKTSRVLGDTQYF.